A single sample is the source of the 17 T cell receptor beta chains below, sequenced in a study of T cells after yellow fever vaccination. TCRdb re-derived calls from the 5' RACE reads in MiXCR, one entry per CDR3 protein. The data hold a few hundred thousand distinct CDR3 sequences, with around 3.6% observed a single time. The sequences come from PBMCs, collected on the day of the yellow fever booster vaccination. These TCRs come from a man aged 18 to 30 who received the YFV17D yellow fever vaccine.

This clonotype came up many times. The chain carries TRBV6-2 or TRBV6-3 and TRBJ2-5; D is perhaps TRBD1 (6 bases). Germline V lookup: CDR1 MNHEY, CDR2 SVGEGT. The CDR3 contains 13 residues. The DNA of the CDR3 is TGTGCTTCACATCGGGACACCCAAGAGACCCAGTACTTC. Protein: CASHRDTQETQYF.

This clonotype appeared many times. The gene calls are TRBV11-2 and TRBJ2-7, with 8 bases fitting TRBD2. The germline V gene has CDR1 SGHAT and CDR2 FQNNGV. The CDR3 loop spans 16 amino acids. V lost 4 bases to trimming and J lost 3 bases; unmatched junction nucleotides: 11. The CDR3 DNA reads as TGTGCCAGCAGCTCCCCCGGGGGGGTTGGGCACTACGAGCAGTACTTC. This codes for CASSSPGGVGHYEQYF. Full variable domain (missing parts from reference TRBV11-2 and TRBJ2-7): EAGVAQSPRYKIIEKRQSVAFWCNPISGHATLYWYQQILGQGPKLLIQFQNNGVVDDSQLPKDRFSAERLKGVDSTLKIQPAKLEDSAVYLCASSSPGGVGHYEQYFGPGTRLTVT.

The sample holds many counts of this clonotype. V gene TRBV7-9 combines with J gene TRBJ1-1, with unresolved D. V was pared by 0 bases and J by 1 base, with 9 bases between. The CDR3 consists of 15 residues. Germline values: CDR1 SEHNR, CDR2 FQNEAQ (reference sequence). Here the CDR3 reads CASSLALVGNTEAFF. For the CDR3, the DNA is TGTGCCAGCAGCTTAGCCCTAGTTGGGAACACTGAAGCTTTCTTT.

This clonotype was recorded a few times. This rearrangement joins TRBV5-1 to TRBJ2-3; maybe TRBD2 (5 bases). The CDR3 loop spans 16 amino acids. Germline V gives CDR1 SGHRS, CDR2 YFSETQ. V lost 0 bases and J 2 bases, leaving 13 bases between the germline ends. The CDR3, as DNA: TGCGCCAGCAGCTTGGGAGGGTATGCGCCCACAGATACGCAGTATTTT. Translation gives CASSLGGYAPTDTQYF.

This CDR3 reads CASSLVVGRADTQYF. CDR3 sequence (DNA): TGTGCCAGCAGCTTAGTTGTGGGGCGGGCCGATACGCAGTATTTT. This rearrangement joins TRBV7-2 to TRBJ2-3; D assignment may be TRBD1 or TRBD2 (5 bases each). Germline V gene data show CDR1 as SGHTA and CDR2 as FQGNSA. The CDR3 spans 15 residues. Deletions cut 1 base from V and 6 bases from J, with 14 bases between.

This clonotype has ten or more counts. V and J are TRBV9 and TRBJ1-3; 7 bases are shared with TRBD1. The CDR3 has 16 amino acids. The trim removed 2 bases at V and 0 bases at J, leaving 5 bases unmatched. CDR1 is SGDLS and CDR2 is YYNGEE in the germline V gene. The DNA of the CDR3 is TGTGCCAGCAGCGTGGGACAGCTTTTCTCTGGAAACACCATATATTTT. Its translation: CASSVGQLFSGNTIYF. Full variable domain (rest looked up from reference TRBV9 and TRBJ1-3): DSGVTQTPKHLITATGQRVTLRCSPRSGDLSVYWYQQSLDQGLQFLIQYYNGEERAKGNILERFSAQQFPDLHSELNLSSLELGDSALYFCASSVGQLFSGNTIYFGEGSWLTVV.

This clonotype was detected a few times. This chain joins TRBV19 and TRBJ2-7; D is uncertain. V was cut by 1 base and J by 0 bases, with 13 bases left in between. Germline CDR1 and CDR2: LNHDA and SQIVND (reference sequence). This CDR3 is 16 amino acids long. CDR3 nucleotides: TGTGCCAGTAGTATAGGGCTGCCGCCTAGCTCCTACGAGCAGTACTTC. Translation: CASSIGLPPSSYEQYF.

The CDR3 sequence is CASDRQGTSPLHF. CDR3 nucleotides: TGTGCCAGTGACCGACAGGGGACTTCACCCCTCCACTTT. This sequence joins TRBV28 and TRBJ1-6; 8 nucleotides line up with TRBD1. Germline V gene lookup returns CDR1 MDHEN and CDR2 SYDVKM. The CDR3 covers 13 residues. Trimming cost V 9 bases and J 9 bases; bases outside gene matches: 7.

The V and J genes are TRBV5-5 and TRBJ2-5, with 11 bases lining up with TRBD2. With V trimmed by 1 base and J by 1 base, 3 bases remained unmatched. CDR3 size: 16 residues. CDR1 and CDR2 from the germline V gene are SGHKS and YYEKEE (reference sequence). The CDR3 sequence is CASSLLGTSGQETQYF. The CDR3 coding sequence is TGTGCCAGCAGCTTGTTGGGGACTAGCGGCCAAGAGACCCAGTACTTC.

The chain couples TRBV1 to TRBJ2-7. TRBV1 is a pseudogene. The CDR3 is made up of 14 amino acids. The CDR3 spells CTSSQDRQAAEQYV. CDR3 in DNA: TGCACCAGCAGCCAAGATAGGCAGGCCGCCGAGCAGTACGTC.

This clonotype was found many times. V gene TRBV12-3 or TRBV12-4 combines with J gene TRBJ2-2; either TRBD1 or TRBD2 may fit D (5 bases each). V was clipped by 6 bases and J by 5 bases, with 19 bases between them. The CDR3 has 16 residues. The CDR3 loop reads CASSAPGAARTGELFF. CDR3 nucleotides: TGTGCCAGCAGCGCCCCCGGGGCCGCACGTACCGGGGAGCTGTTTTTT.

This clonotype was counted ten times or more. CDR3 DNA sequence: TGTGCCAGCAGTTACGTCAGGGAAACCAACCAAGAGACCCAGTACTTC. Protein sequence: CASSYVRETNQETQYF. The rearrangement links TRBV6-2 or TRBV6-3 to TRBJ2-5; TRBD1 might be the D (5 bases). Trimming cost V 2 bases and J 0 bases, with 13 bases left between them. The V gene's germline CDR1 is MNHEY and CDR2 SVGEGT. The CDR3 is 16 amino acids.

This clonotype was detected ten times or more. Written as DNA, the CDR3 is TGTGCCAGTAGCTCAGCAGGACAGGGCGCCTACGAGCAGTACTTC. Amino acid sequence: CASSSAGQGAYEQYF. The genes are TRBV19 and TRBJ2-7, with 8 positions matching TRBD1. This CDR3 comprises 15 residues. The V gene end was trimmed by 6 bases and the J gene end by 2 bases; junction bases not matched to a gene: 9. Germline CDR1 and CDR2: LNHDA and SQIVND (reference sequence).

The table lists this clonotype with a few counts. The CDR3 spells CATSDPRRSYGYTF. CDR3 in DNA: TGTGCCACCAGTGACCCCCGACGGTCATATGGCTACACCTTC. V usage is TRBV24-1 and J usage is TRBJ1-2, with D unclear. Trimming removed 4 bases from V and 5 bases from J, with 13 bases in between. The germline V gene encodes CDR1 KGHDR and CDR2 SFDVKD. The CDR3 is 14 residues long.

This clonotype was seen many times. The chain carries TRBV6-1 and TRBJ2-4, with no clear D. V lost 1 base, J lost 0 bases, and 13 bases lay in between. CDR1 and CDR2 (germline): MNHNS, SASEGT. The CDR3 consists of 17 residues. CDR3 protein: CASSEDMRRSAKNIQYF. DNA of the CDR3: TGTGCCAGCAGTGAAGACATGCGTCGGTCAGCCAAAAACATTCAGTACTTC.

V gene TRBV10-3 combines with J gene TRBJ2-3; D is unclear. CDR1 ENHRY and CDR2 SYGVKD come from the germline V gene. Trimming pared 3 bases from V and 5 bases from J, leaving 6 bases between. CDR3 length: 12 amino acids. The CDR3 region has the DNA TGTGCCATCAGTGATAAGGAAGATACGCAGTATTTT. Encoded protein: CAISDKEDTQYF.

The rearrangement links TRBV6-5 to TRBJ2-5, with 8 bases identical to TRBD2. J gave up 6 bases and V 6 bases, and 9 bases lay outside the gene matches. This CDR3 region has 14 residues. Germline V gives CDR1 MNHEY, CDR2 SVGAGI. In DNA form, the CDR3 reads TGTGCCAGCAGCCGCCGGGGGGGATCCCAGACCCAGTACTTC. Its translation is CASSRRGGSQTQYF.